In its sample, the clone carrying this T cell receptor (beta chain) was seen many times. What it binds is unknown. Combining a sample-barcoded 5' primer with a J-beta primer mix, a second PCR ran for 7 to 11 cycles. MiXCR was run by TCRdb on the 5' RACE reads, yielding one entry per CDR3 protein. The sample has around 1,000,000 distinct CDR3 sequences, approximately 25% seen once. The entry originates in a study of blood T cells in healthy people across ages. General observations from the study: Diversity of TCR beta per million T cells declined in a roughly linear way with age. Conclusively comparing naive with antigen-experienced cells was impossible with unsorted PBMCs. For the donors, CMV status was unknown and possibly confounded expanded clonotype changes.

The CDR3 length is 13 residues. V lost 3 bases, J lost 5 bases, and 8 bases lay in between. Germline V CDR1 and CDR2: SGHRS, YFSETQ. Samples each had at least 5.5 micrograms of total RNA extracted. The same sample was also studied in work on T cells of mothers and their children.

The chain recombines TRBV5-1 with TRBJ2-2; D unresolved. Sequenced sample: blood. This clonotype was obtained from a girl aged 2-10 years in good health. CDR3 in DNA: TGCGCCAGCAGCTCAGTCCTTACCGGGGAGCTGTTTTTT. It yields the protein CASSSVLTGELFF.